These T cell receptor beta chains were read from a single sample in a study of CD8 T cells in Susac syndrome. TCRdb fed the immunoSEQ multiplex PCR reads into MiXCR, producing one record per CDR3 protein. The data contain about 180,000 distinct CDR3 sequences, about 95% of them singletons. Sequencing input: CD8+ T cells from PBMCs. The receptors come from a human donor with multiple sclerosis. Each CDR3 is given with its conserved first and last residue. Each record gives: V gene, D gene, clone size, J gene, CDR3 DNA, CDR3 protein. A D gene is named only where the DNA matches it firmly. Expanded clones are given a class, and other clones once, few, many or no size at all.

>TRBV19|TRBD2|NA|TRBJ2-1
TGTGCCAGTAGGGGACTAGTGATCGATGAGCAGTTCTTC
CASRGLVIDEQFF
>TRBV7-9|NA|few|TRBJ2-7
TGTGCCAGCGGAGAAGCCTCCTACGAGCAGTACTTC
CASGEASYEQYF
>TRBV18|NA|NA|TRBJ2-1
TGTGCCAGCTCACCGACGGGGGCGCGGGGTGAGCAGTTCTTC
CASSPTGARGEQFF
>TRBV16|NA|once|TRBJ2-7
TGTGCCAGCAGCCCCCGGGACGAGCAGTACTTC
CASSPRDEQYF
>TRBV5-6|TRBD1|NA|TRBJ1-2
TGTGCCAGCAGCCCTGAGGGACAGGGGCACCACTATGGCTACACCTTC
CASSPEGQGHHYGYTF
>TRBV20-1|TRBD1|NA|TRBJ1-2
TGCAGTGCTAGGACAGGGTTCTATGGCTACACCTTC
CSARTGFYGYTF
>TRBV28|NA|NA|TRBJ1-2
TGTGCCAGCAGTTTTGGGGGTTATGGCTACACCTTC
CASSFGGYGYTF
>TRBV15|TRBD1|few|TRBJ1-2
TGTGCCACTGGACAGGGCAACTATGGCTACACCTTC
CATGQGNYGYTF
>TRBV7-2|NA|NA|TRBJ2-1
TGTGCCAGCAGCTTAGTCGGGTCTTACAATGAGCAGTTCTTC
CASSLVGSYNEQFF
>TRBV18|TRBD2|NA|TRBJ2-1
TGTGCCAGCTCACAGCCGGCGGGGGGGCCGAATGAGCAGTTCTTC
CASSQPAGGPNEQFF
>TRBV27|NA|NA|TRBJ2-3
TGTGCCAGCAGTTGGGGGAGCCATTTGAAGGATACGCAGTATTTT
CASSWGSHLKDTQYF
>TRBV7-9|NA|NA|TRBJ2-5
TGTGCCAGCAGCTTAGCGGTATTGGAGACCCAGTACTTC
CASSLAVLETQYF
>TRBV30|NA|NA|TRBJ1-1
TGTGCCTGGAGTGTAATCCGCACGAACACTGAAGCTTTCTTT
CAWSVIRTNTEAFF
>TRBV3-1|TRBD2|NA|TRBJ2-7
TGTGCCAGCAGCCAAGGGTCAGCGGGAGTCTACGAGCAGTACTTC
CASSQGSAGVYEQYF
>TRBV9|TRBD1|NA|TRBJ1-2
TGTGCCAGCAGCCCAGGGGGCTCTAACTATGGCTACACCTTC
CASSPGGSNYGYTF
>TRBV28|TRBD1|NA|TRBJ2-1
TGTGCCAGCAGTTTTGGACAGGGCTTCTCTGAGCAGTTCTTC
CASSFGQGFSEQFF
>TRBV13|NA|NA|TRBJ2-2
TGTGCCAGCAGCTTAGCCAGTCACACCGGGGAGCTGTTTTTT
CASSLASHTGELFF
>TRBV28|TRBD1|NA|TRBJ1-5
TGTGCCAGCAGTCCTGACAGGGCCCTTGATCAGCCCCAGCATTTT
CASSPDRALDQPQHF
>TRBV20-1|NA|once|TRBJ1-2
TGCAGTGGAGGTGGGCAGCATGCTGGCTACACCTTC
CSGGGQHAGYTF
>TRBV12-3/TRBV12-4|NA|NA|TRBJ1-2
TGTGCCAGCACCCCGATGGGGGCGGATGCTAACTATGGCTACACCTTC
CASTPMGADANYGYTF
>TRBV7-9|NA|NA|TRBJ2-7
TGTGCCAGCAGCTTAGTAACGGGACCCGGTGAGGAGCAGTACTTC
CASSLVTGPGEEQYF
>TRBV29-1|TRBD2|NA|TRBJ2-3
TGCAGCGTGACCGAGCGGGGAGCTAGCACAGATACGCAGTATTTT
CSVTERGASTDTQYF
>TRBV30|NA|NA|TRBJ2-7
TGTGCCTGGAGGCCCCCATCCCGCTACGAGCAGTACTTC
CAWRPPSRYEQYF
>TRBV7-2|NA|NA|TRBJ2-7
TGTGCCAGCAGCTTCATGGATTTCGACGAGCAGTACTTC
CASSFMDFDEQYF
>TRBV30|NA|NA|TRBJ1-1
TGTGCCTGGAGTTTGACCTCTTTAGAAGCTTTCTTT
CAWSLTSLEAFF
>TRBV18|NA|NA|TRBJ1-2
TGTGCCAGCTCACCACCGTTTTATTTGGAGGGTCGTGGCTACACCTTC
CASSPPFYLEGRGYTF
>TRBV18|TRBD1|once|TRBJ2-7
TGTGCCAGCTCACCAGAACAGGGGAACTCCTACGAGCAGTACTTC
CASSPEQGNSYEQYF
>TRBV27|NA|NA|TRBJ2-1
TGTGCCAGCAGTTTATCGTCCGGGAACAATGAGCAGTTCTTC
CASSLSSGNNEQFF
>TRBV5-1|NA|NA|TRBJ2-2
TGCGCCAGCAGCTTGTCCAATTCGAACACCGGGGAGCTGTTTTTT
CASSLSNSNTGELFF
>TRBV3-1|TRBD2|NA|TRBJ2-5
TGTGCCAGCAGCCAAGGGTCGGGGGGACCACCGTGGCGAGAGACCCAGTACTTC
CASSQGSGGPPWRETQYF
>TRBV11-2|NA|NA|TRBJ2-3
TGTGCCATCCTGGGACTGGGCTTACGTGGCACAGATACGCAGTATTTT
CAILGLGLRGTDTQYF
>TRBV4-1|NA|NA|TRBJ2-3
TGCGCCAGCAGCCAAGATAGGATGGAAAGCTATACGCAGTATTTT
CASSQDRMESYTQYF
>TRBV13|TRBD1|NA|TRBJ1-6
TGTGCCAGCAGCTTTTTACAGGGGAATTCACCCCTCCACTTT
CASSFLQGNSPLHF
>TRBV20-1|TRBD1|NA|TRBJ2-1
TGCTCCGCTACGCCGGGACAGGGCTACAATGAGCAGTTCTTC
CSATPGQGYNEQFF
>TRBV11-2|TRBD2|NA|TRBJ2-3
TGTGCCAGCAGCTTAAGGCGGGGGGCCGGGGATACGCAGTATTTT
CASSLRRGAGDTQYF
>TRBV3-1|NA|NA|TRBJ2-7
TGTGCCAGCAGCCAAGGTCACTTCTACGAGCAGTACTTC
CASSQGHFYEQYF
>TRBV5-6|NA|NA|TRBJ2-2
TGTGCCAGCAGCTTAACTATTAACACCGGGGAGCTGTTTTTT
CASSLTINTGELFF
>TRBV9|NA|NA|TRBJ2-7
TGTGCCAGCAGCTCCTGGGGGACCTCCTACGAGCAGTACTTC
CASSSWGTSYEQYF
>TRBV29-1|NA|NA|TRBJ1-1
TGCAGCGTTGTCGGGACGAACACTGAAGCTTTCTTT
CSVVGTNTEAFF
>TRBV9|NA|NA|TRBJ1-1
TGTGCCAGCAGCGTAGGTGAGGGTTGGAGCACTGAAGCTTTCTTT
CASSVGEGWSTEAFF
>TRBV4-2|TRBD1|NA|TRBJ2-1
TGTGCCAGCAGCTTGTGGACAGGGGGCTCTTACAATGAGCAGTTCTTC
CASSLWTGGSYNEQFF
>TRBV3-1|TRBD2|NA|TRBJ2-3
TGTGCCAGCAGCCAAGATACGGCGGGGGGGCATGAAGATACGCAGTATTTT
CASSQDTAGGHEDTQYF
>TRBV5-1|TRBD2|NA|TRBJ2-1
TGCGCCAGCAGCTTGGCGGGGCTAGCGGGGGTCTACAATGAGCAGTTCTTC
CASSLAGLAGVYNEQFF
>TRBV15|NA|NA|TRBJ1-2
TGTGCCACCAGCAGAGATTGGAGGGAACGCTATGGCTACACCTTC
CATSRDWRERYGYTF
>TRBV29-1|NA|NA|TRBJ2-1
TGCAGCGCGTGGGGAGGTATTGAGCGCTACAATGAGCAGTTCTTC
CSAWGGIERYNEQFF
>TRBV28|NA|once|TRBJ2-5
TGTGCCACCACCCCCGGACGGGACTACCAAGAGACCCAGTACTTC
CATTPGRDYQETQYF
>TRBV5-1|NA|NA|TRBJ1-2
TGCGCCAGCAGCTTGCTCTCAGGACTCCTCTATGGCTACACCTTC
CASSLLSGLLYGYTF
>TRBV29-1|NA|NA|TRBJ2-2
TGCAGCGCCGGACCTCTGAACACCGGGGAGCTGTTTTTT
CSAGPLNTGELFF